This T cell receptor (beta chain) was documented in a study of beta chain features in type 1 diabetes. The overall study: Cell yields, gender and age were comparable in patients and healthy donors. Study observations and caveats: Shortening that was moderate but significant affected the TCRB CDR3s of Type 1 diabetes patients in all four CD4+ subsets.

cDNA synthesis used the whole RNA isolate, giving expressed TCRB sequences. Profiling relied on immunoSEQ multiplex PCR, and the TCRdb table lists in-frame clones only, not all of them. Seen here are 300,000 to 350,000 clones, less than 15% observed once, and the top ten hold roughly 0.015%. Points on this clone: What it binds is not known.

Germline V gene sequence: CDR1 MGHDK, CDR2 SYGVNS. CDR3 length: 14 amino acids. V lost 5 bases to trimming and J lost 1 base; unmatched junction nucleotides: 2. What was sequenced was naive CD4+ T cells from blood. V usage is TRBV25-1 and J usage is TRBJ1-2, with 9 bases matching TRBD1. The source is a woman between 18 and 30 years old with type 1 diabetes. The CDR3 sequence: CASSTGQGNYGYTF. For the CDR3, the DNA is TGTGCCAGCAGTACGGGACAGGGTAACTATGGCTACACCTTC.